These T cell receptor beta chains were read from a single sample in a study of T cells after yellow fever vaccination. MiXCR, run by TCRdb on the 5' RACE reads, gives a single entry per CDR3 protein. The table has some 63,000 distinct CDR3 sequences, roughly 7.4% seen once. Material: CD8+ T cells sorted from PBMCs, obtained 15 days after the yellow fever booster vaccination. The receptors come from a man aged 25-45 years who received the YFV17D yellow fever vaccine. Both conserved end residues are part of each CDR3. A D gene is named only where the DNA matches it firmly. Clone sizes are given selectively: once, few, many, or a class where the clone is expanded.

D: NA; V: TRBV5-5; J: TRBJ2-3; size: many; DNA: TGTGCCAGCAGCTTGATGGTGGCGAGGACAGATACGCAGTATTTT; CDR3: CASSLMVARTDTQYF
D: NA; V: TRBV6-5; J: TRBJ2-6; size: many; DNA: TGTGCCAGCAGTTACTCTGTCAGCTCTGGGGCCAACGTCCTGACTTTC; CDR3: CASSYSVSSGANVLTF
D: NA; V: TRBV2; J: TRBJ2-7; size: many; DNA: TGTGCCAGCAGGGGCCCGGGGCTCAACGAGCAGTACTTC; CDR3: CASRGPGLNEQYF
D: NA; V: TRBV20-1; J: TRBJ2-2; size: many; DNA: TGCAGTGCCTGGAACACCGGGGAGCTGTTTTTT; CDR3: CSAWNTGELFF
D: NA; V: TRBV4-3; J: TRBJ2-5; size: many; DNA: TGCGCCAGCAGCCACAACAAGGTGGAGACCCAGTACTTC; CDR3: CASSHNKVETQYF
D: NA; V: TRBV29-1; J: TRBJ1-2; size: few; DNA: TGCAGCGTTGAGGGAGAGATGGGACCCTCCATCGGCTACACCTTC; CDR3: CSVEGEMGPSIGYTF
D: TRBD2; V: TRBV24-1; J: TRBJ2-1; size: many; DNA: TGTGCCACCAGTGATCCTAGCGGGAGAGGCAATGAGCAGTTCTTC; CDR3: CATSDPSGRGNEQFF
D: NA; V: TRBV4-2; J: TRBJ2-7; size: many; DNA: TGTGCCAGCAGCCATAGTGCTGGAGATTCCTACGAGCAGTACTTC; CDR3: CASSHSAGDSYEQYF
D: NA; V: TRBV7-6; J: TRBJ2-7; size: many; DNA: TGTGCCAGCAGCTTAGGGGGGATCCAATACGAGCAGTACTTC; CDR3: CASSLGGIQYEQYF
D: NA; V: TRBV30; J: TRBJ1-2; size: many; DNA: TGTGCCTGGAAGACGGACAGCAACTATGGCTACACCTTC; CDR3: CAWKTDSNYGYTF
D: NA; V: TRBV5-1; J: TRBJ2-3; size: many; DNA: TGCGCCAGCAGCTCCGGGGTGCTTTCAACTCCAGATACGCAGTATTTT; CDR3: CASSSGVLSTPDTQYF
D: TRBD1; V: TRBV18; J: TRBJ2-1; size: many; DNA: TGTGCCAGCTCACCCCCGGGACAGGCTCTCAATGAGCAGTTCTTC; CDR3: CASSPPGQALNEQFF
D: NA; V: TRBV7-8; J: TRBJ2-3; size: many; DNA: TGTGCCAGCAGCTTAGCGTCGGGCACAGATACGCAGTATTTT; CDR3: CASSLASGTDTQYF
D: TRBD1; V: TRBV7-8; J: TRBJ2-3; size: many; DNA: TGTGCCAGCAGCGCCGACAGGGCCCAGCGCACAGATACGCAGTATTTT; CDR3: CASSADRAQRTDTQYF
D: NA; V: TRBV27; J: TRBJ1-6; size: many; DNA: TGTGCCAGCAGTCCGGGAGTGCTTCCACTCCACTTT; CDR3: CASSPGVLPLHF
D: NA; V: TRBV6-5; J: TRBJ2-7; size: many; DNA: TGTGCCAGCAGTTACAGCTGGGGAGTGAACGACGAGCAGTACTTC; CDR3: CASSYSWGVNDEQYF
D: TRBD1; V: TRBV4-3; J: TRBJ1-1; size: NA; DNA: TGCGCCAGCAGCCAAGTTGGACAGGGGAACACTGAAGCTTTCTTT; CDR3: CASSQVGQGNTEAFF
D: TRBD2; V: TRBV4-2; J: TRBJ2-3; size: many; DNA: TGTGCCAGCAGCCAAGAGAGGGCGGGGGGGGCCACAGATACGCAGTATTTT; CDR3: CASSQERAGGATDTQYF
D: NA; V: TRBV28; J: TRBJ2-2; size: many; DNA: TGTGCCAGCAGTTTAGACACCGAAGGGACCGGGGAGCTGTTTTTT; CDR3: CASSLDTEGTGELFF
D: TRBD1; V: TRBV9; J: TRBJ1-2; size: many; DNA: TGTGCCAGCAGCGTAACCGGGACAGCCAACTATGGCTACACCTTC; CDR3: CASSVTGTANYGYTF
D: TRBD2; V: TRBV4-2; J: TRBJ2-7; size: many; DNA: TGTGCCAGCAGCCCCCAAACCGGGACTAGCGGCTACGAGCAGTACTTC; CDR3: CASSPQTGTSGYEQYF
D: NA; V: TRBV12-3/TRBV12-4; J: TRBJ2-1; size: many; DNA: TGTGCCAGCAGCTACGACCTTAACGAAGAGCAGTTCTTC; CDR3: CASSYDLNEEQFF
D: TRBD1; V: TRBV5-4; J: TRBJ2-3; size: NA; DNA: TGTGCCAGCAGCCTGGGACAGGGGATCACAGATACGCAGTATTTT; CDR3: CASSLGQGITDTQYF
D: NA; V: TRBV27; J: TRBJ1-1; size: many; DNA: TGTGCCAGCAGTTACGGACAGCCGAACACTGAAGCTTTCTTT; CDR3: CASSYGQPNTEAFF
D: NA; V: TRBV6-2/TRBV6-3; J: TRBJ2-7; size: many; DNA: TGTGCCACCCCGCGGGACTTCTCCTACGAGCAGTACTTC; CDR3: CATPRDFSYEQYF
D: NA; V: TRBV7-9; J: TRBJ2-1; size: many; DNA: TGTGCCAGCAGCTTAAGACCCTTTCCGGGCGAGCAGTTCTTC; CDR3: CASSLRPFPGEQFF
D: NA; V: TRBV15; J: TRBJ2-2; size: few; DNA: TGTGCCACCCGGGACCTCGGGACCGGGGAGCTGTTTTTT; CDR3: CATRDLGTGELFF
D: NA; V: TRBV19; J: TRBJ1-2; size: NA; DNA: TGTGCCAGTAACCTCGGGTCGCATGGCTACACCTTC; CDR3: CASNLGSHGYTF
D: TRBD1; V: TRBV7-9; J: TRBJ1-1; size: NA; DNA: TGTGCCAGCAGCCCAGGACAGGTACTTGAAGCTTTCTTT; CDR3: CASSPGQVLEAFF
D: NA; V: TRBV20-1; J: TRBJ2-2; size: NA; DNA: TGCAGTGCAAAGGGATCATGGGACACCGGGGAGCTGTTTTTT; CDR3: CSAKGSWDTGELFF
D: NA; V: TRBV7-2; J: TRBJ2-7; size: many; DNA: TGTGCCAGCAGCTTAGCGCTACGCCTTTTTGAAGAGCAGTACTTC; CDR3: CASSLALRLFEEQYF
D: TRBD1; V: TRBV4-3; J: TRBJ2-3; size: few; DNA: TGCGCCAGCAGCCAAGATGAGACCGGGACAGGGATCGGTACGCAGTATTTT; CDR3: CASSQDETGTGIGTQYF
D: NA; V: TRBV20-1; J: TRBJ2-3; size: NA; DNA: TGCAGTGCTAGAGATGGCAGCCGCACAGATACGCAGTATTTT; CDR3: CSARDGSRTDTQYF
D: NA; V: TRBV9; J: TRBJ1-2; size: many; DNA: TGTGCCAGCAGCCCCGGGACGGGGATGGGGTTTACCTTC; CDR3: CASSPGTGMGFTF
D: NA; V: TRBV9; J: TRBJ2-6; size: NA; DNA: TGTGCCAGCAGCGCGACAGTCAAATCTGGGGCAAACGTCCTGACTTTC; CDR3: CASSATVKSGANVLTF
D: TRBD2; V: TRBV7-9; J: TRBJ2-1; size: many; DNA: TGTGCCAGCAGCTTAGGAAGCGGGGGGTACATTGAGCAGTTCTTC; CDR3: CASSLGSGGYIEQFF
D: NA; V: TRBV4-2; J: TRBJ2-7; size: NA; DNA: TGTGCCAGCGGCCCCGGGCTCCTCTGCTACGAGCAGTACTTC; CDR3: CASGPGLLCYEQYF
D: NA; V: TRBV7-9; J: TRBJ2-3; size: many; DNA: TGTGCCAGCAGCTTATCCCGGGAGAAAACAGATACGCAGTATTTT; CDR3: CASSLSREKTDTQYF
D: TRBD2; V: TRBV29-1; J: TRBJ2-7; size: few; DNA: TGCAGTATAACACCCGGGACTAGCGGGAGTCTCCAGCAGTACTTC; CDR3: CSITPGTSGSLQQYF
D: NA; V: TRBV6-2/TRBV6-3; J: TRBJ1-1; size: many; DNA: TGTGCCAGCAGTTACTTCCTCGAAGGTGAAGCTTTCTTT; CDR3: CASSYFLEGEAFF
D: NA; V: TRBV20-1; J: TRBJ2-3; size: many; DNA: TGCAGTGCTAGAGATCCCCCTACAGAACCTAGCACAGATACGCAGTATTTT; CDR3: CSARDPPTEPSTDTQYF
D: TRBD2; V: TRBV20-1; J: TRBJ2-1; size: many; DNA: TGCAGTGCTCCCAGGGACGGGACTAGTCTATCGAATGAGCAGTTCTTC; CDR3: CSAPRDGTSLSNEQFF
D: NA; V: TRBV12-3/TRBV12-4; J: TRBJ2-7; size: many; DNA: TGTGCCAGCAGTTTACCGGGGGCGGCGTACGAGCAGTACTTC; CDR3: CASSLPGAAYEQYF
D: NA; V: TRBV4-3; J: TRBJ1-4; size: NA; DNA: TGCGCCAGCAGCCAAGATGGACACGTGCGAGTCACTAATGAAAAACTGTTTTTT; CDR3: CASSQDGHVRVTNEKLFF
D: NA; V: TRBV27; J: TRBJ2-2; size: many; DNA: TGTGCCAGCAGTCTAGCGAACACCGGGGAGCTGTTTTTT; CDR3: CASSLANTGELFF
D: NA; V: TRBV9; J: TRBJ2-3; size: many; DNA: TGTGCCAGCAGCGCCGGTGGTGGGTTCACAGATACGCAGTATTTT; CDR3: CASSAGGGFTDTQYF
D: NA; V: TRBV7-8; J: TRBJ2-1; size: many; DNA: TGTGCCAGCAGCCCTTACAGGGTCAATGAGCAGTTCTTC; CDR3: CASSPYRVNEQFF
D: NA; V: TRBV29-1; J: TRBJ2-5; size: many; DNA: TGCAGCGTTGGTGTCCCACCAGAGACCCAGTACTTC; CDR3: CSVGVPPETQYF
D: NA; V: TRBV12-3/TRBV12-4; J: TRBJ2-1; size: few; DNA: TGTGCCAGCAGTTTGCTAGCCAATGAGCAGTTCTTC; CDR3: CASSLLANEQFF
D: NA; V: TRBV20-1; J: TRBJ2-7; size: many; DNA: TGCAGTGCTACTCTATTAGACTACGAGCAGTACTTC; CDR3: CSATLLDYEQYF
D: TRBD1; V: TRBV24-1; J: TRBJ2-1; size: many; DNA: TGTGCCATTGGACAGGTAGACAATGAGCAGTTCTTC; CDR3: CAIGQVDNEQFF
D: NA; V: TRBV5-5; J: TRBJ2-3; size: many; DNA: TGTGCCAGCAGCCTCGGCTCCTTAACTAGCACAGATACGCAGTATTTT; CDR3: CASSLGSLTSTDTQYF
D: NA; V: TRBV7-2; J: TRBJ2-7; size: many; DNA: TGTGCCAGCAGCATTATAGGTTACGGGCGTTCTTACGAGCAGTACTTC; CDR3: CASSIIGYGRSYEQYF
D: NA; V: TRBV6-5; J: TRBJ2-7; size: many; DNA: TGTGCCAGCAGAGGGAATTATGCTCCCTACGAGCAGTACTTC; CDR3: CASRGNYAPYEQYF
D: TRBD1; V: TRBV7-4; J: TRBJ2-7; size: many; DNA: TGTGCCAGCAGCTTCAGGGGGCCCGGCTACGAGCAGTACTTC; CDR3: CASSFRGPGYEQYF